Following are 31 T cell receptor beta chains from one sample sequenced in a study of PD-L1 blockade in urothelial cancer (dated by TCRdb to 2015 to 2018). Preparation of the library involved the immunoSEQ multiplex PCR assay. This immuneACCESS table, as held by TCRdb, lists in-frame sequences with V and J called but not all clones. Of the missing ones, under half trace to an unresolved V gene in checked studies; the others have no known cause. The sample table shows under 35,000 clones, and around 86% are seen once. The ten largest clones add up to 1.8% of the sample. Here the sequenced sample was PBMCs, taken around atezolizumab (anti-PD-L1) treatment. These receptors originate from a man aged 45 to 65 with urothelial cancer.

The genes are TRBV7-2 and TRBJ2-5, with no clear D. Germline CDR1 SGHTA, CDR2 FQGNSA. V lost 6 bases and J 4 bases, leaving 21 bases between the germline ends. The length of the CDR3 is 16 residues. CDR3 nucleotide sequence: TGTGCCAGCAGTCCTCCCACAGTCTTTAGGTCAGAGACCCAGTACTTC. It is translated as CASSPPTVFRSETQYF.

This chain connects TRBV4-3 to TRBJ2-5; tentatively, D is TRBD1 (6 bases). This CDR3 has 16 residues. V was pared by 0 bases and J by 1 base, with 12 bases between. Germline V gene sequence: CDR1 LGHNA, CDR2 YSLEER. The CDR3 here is CASSQDITGPQETQYF. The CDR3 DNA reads TGCGCCAGCAGCCAAGATATAACAGGGCCCCAAGAGACCCAGTACTTC.

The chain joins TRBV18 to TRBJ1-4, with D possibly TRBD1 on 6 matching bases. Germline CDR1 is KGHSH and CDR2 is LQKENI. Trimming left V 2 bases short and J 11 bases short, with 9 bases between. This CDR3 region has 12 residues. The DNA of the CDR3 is TGTGCCAGCTCACCATTAGGACAGAAACTGTTTTTT. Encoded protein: CASSPLGQKLFF.

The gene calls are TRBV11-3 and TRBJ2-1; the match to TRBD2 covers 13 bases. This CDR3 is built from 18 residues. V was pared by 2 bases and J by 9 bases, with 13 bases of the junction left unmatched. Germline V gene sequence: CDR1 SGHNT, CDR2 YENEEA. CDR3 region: CASSLSLPGTSGMGEQFF. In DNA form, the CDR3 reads TGTGCCAGCAGCTTAAGTCTTCCCGGGACTAGCGGGATGGGTGAGCAGTTCTTC.

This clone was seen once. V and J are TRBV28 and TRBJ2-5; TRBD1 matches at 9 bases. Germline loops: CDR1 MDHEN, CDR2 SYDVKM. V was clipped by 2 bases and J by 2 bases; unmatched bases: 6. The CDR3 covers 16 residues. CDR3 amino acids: CASSLGGQGGQETQYF. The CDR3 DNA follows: TGTGCCAGCAGTTTAGGGGGACAGGGCGGACAAGAGACCCAGTACTTC. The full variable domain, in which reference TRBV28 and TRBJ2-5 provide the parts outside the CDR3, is DVKVTQSSRYLVKRTGEKVFLECVQDMDHENMFWYRQDPGLGLRLIYFSYDVKMKEKGDIPEGYSVSREKKERFSLILESASTNQTSMYLCASSLGGQGGQETQYFGPGTRLLVL.

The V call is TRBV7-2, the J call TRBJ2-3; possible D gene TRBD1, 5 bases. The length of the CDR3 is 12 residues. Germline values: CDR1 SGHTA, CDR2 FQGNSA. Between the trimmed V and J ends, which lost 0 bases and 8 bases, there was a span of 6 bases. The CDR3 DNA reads TGTGCCAGCAGCTTAGCTCAGGGTACGCAGTATTTT. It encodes CASSLAQGTQYF.

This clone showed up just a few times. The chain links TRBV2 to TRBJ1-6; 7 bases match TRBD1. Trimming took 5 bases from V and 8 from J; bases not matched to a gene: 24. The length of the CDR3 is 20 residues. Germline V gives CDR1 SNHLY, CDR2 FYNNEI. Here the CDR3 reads CASSSLRGIDRVGDDSPLHF. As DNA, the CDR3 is TGTGCCAGCAGTTCCCTGAGAGGGATCGACAGGGTAGGGGATGATTCACCCCTCCACTTT.

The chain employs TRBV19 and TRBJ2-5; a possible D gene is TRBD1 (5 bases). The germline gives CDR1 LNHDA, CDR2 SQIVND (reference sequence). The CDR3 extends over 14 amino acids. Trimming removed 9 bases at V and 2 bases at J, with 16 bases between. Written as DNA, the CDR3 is TGTGCCAGCCGAGACAGCACTATACAAGAGACCCAGTACTTC. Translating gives CASRDSTIQETQYF.

CDR3 in DNA: TGCGCCAGCAGCTTGGATGGCTGGGCAGTGGGCTATGGCTACACCTTC. It encodes CASSLDGWAVGYGYTF. The rearrangement joins TRBV5-1 to TRBJ1-2; D ambiguous. The germline CDR1 and CDR2 sequences are SGHRS and YFSETQ. V gave up 0 bases and J gave up 4 bases, with 16 bases separating them. The CDR3 spans 16 residues. Full variable domain (remainder filled in from reference TRBV5-1 and TRBJ1-2): KAGVTQTPRYLIKTRGQQVTLSCSPISGHRSVSWYQQTPGQGLQFLFEYFSETQRNKGNFPGRFSGRQFSNSRSEMNVSTLELGDSALYLCASSLDGWAVGYGYTFGSGTRLTVV.

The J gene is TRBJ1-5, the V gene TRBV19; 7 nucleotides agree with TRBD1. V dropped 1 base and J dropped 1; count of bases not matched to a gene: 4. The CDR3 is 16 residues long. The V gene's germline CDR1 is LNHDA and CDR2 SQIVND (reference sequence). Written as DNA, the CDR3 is TGTGCCAGTAGTATAGCCGGACAGGAAAGCAATCAGCCCCAGCATTTT. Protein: CASSIAGQESNQPQHF.

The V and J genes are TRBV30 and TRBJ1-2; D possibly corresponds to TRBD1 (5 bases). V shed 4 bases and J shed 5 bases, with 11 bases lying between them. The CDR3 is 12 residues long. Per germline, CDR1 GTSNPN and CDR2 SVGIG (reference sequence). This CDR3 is CAWTRQLYGYTF. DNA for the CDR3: TGTGCCTGGACTAGACAGTTGTATGGCTACACCTTC.

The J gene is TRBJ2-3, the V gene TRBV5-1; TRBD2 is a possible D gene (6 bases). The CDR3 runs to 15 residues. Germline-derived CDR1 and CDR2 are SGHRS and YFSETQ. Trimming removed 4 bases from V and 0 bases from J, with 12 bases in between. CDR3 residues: CASSGAGTSTDTQYF. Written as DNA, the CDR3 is TGCGCCAGCAGCGGGGCCGGGACTAGCACAGATACGCAGTATTTT.

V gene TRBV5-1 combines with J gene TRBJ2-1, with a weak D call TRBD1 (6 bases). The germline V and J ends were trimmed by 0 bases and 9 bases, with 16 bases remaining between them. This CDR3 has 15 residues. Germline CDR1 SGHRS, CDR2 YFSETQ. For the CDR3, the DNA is TGCGCCAGCAGCTTGGGGTCAGGGGCAATGGGTGAGCAGTTCTTC. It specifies CASSLGSGAMGEQFF.

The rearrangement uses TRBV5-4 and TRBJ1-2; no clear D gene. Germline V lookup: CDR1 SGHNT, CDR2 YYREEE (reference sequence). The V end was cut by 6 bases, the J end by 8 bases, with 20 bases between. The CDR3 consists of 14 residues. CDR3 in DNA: TGTGCCAGCACCGAGGAGGGCTTCGAAAACGGCTACACCTTC. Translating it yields CASTEEGFENGYTF.

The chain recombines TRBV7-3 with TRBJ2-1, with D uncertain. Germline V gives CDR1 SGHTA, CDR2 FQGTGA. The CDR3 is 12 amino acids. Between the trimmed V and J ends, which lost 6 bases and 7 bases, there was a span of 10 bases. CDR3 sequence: CASSQSRNEQFF. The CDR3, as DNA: TGTGCCAGCAGTCAATCCAGAAATGAGCAGTTCTTC.

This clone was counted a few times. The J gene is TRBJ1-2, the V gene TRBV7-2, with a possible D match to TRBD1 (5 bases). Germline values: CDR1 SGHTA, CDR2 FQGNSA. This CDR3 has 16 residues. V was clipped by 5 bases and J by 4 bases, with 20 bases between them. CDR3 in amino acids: CASSLGGNSLSYGYTF. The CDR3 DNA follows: TGTGCCAGCAGCCTGGGGGGTAACTCCCTTTCCTATGGCTACACCTTC.

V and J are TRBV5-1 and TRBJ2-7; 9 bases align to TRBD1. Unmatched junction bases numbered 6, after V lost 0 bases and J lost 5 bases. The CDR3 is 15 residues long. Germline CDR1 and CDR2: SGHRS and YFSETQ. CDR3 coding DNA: TGCGCCAGCAGCTTGGCCGGGACAGGGTGGAACGAGCAGTACTTC. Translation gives CASSLAGTGWNEQYF.

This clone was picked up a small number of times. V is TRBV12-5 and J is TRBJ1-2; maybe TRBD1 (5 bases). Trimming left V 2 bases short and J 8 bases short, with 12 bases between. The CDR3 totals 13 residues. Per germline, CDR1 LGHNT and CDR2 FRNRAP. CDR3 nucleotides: TGTGCTAGTGGTTTGTTAGGGGCTGGCGGCTACACCTTC. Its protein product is CASGLLGAGGYTF.

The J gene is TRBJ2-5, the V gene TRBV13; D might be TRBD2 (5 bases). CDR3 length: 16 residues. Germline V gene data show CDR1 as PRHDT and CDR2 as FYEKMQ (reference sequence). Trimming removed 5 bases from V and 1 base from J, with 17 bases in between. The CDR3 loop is CASSPEGRAGQETQYF. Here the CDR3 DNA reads TGTGCCAGCAGCCCAGAGGGTAGGGCGGGCCAAGAGACCCAGTACTTC.

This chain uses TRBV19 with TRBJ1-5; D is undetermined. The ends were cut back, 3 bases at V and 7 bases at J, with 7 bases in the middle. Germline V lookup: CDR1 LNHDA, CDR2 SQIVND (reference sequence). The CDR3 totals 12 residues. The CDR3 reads CASSMGRQPQHF. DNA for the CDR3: TGTGCCAGTAGTATGGGGAGACAGCCCCAGCATTTT.

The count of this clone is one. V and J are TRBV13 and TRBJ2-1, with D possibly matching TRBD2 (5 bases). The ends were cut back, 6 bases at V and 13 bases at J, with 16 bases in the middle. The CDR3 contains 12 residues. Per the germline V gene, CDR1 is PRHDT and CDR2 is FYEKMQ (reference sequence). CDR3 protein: CASSLGGGNQFF. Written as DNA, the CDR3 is TGTGCCAGCAGTCTAGGAGGCGGAAACCAGTTCTTC.

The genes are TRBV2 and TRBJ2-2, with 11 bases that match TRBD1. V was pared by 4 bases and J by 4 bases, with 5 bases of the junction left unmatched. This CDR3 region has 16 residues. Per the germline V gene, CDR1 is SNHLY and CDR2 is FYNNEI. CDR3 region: CASSGGGQGGTGELFF. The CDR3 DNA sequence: TGTGCCAGCAGTGGAGGGGGACAGGGGGGCACCGGGGAGCTGTTTTTT.

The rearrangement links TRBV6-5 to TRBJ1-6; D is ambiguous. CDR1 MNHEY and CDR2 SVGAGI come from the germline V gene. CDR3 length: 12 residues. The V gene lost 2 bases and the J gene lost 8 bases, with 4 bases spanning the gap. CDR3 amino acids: CASSYRDSPLHF. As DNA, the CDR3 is TGTGCCAGCAGTTACCGGGATTCACCCCTCCACTTT.

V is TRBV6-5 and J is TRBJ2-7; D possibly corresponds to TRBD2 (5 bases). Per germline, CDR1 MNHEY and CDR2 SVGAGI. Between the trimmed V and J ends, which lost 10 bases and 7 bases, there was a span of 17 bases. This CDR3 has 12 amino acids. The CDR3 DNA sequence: TGTGCCACTACCGCCCCGGGAAGGGAGCAGTACTTC. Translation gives CATTAPGREQYF.

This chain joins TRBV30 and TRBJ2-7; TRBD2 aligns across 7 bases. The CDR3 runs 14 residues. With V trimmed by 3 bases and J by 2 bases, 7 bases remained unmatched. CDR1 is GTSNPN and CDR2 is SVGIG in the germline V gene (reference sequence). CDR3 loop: CAWSLVGGPYEQYF. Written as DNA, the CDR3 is TGTGCCTGGAGCCTGGTGGGAGGGCCCTACGAGCAGTACTTC.

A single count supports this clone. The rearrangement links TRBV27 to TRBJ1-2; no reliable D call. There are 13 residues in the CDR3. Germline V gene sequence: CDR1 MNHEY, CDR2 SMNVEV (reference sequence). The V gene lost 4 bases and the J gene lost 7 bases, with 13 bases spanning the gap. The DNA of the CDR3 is TGTGCCAGCAGTTCCCACCAACGGGGTGGCTACACCTTC. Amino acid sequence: CASSSHQRGGYTF.

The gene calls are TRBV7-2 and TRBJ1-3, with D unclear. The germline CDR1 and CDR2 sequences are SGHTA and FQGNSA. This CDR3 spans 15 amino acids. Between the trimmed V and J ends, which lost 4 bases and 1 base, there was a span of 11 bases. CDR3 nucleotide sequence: TGTGCCAGCAGCTCCCCGACAATTTCTGGAAACACCATATATTTT. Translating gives CASSSPTISGNTIYF.

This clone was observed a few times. The CDR3 protein is CASSSTHRSNQPQHF. CDR3 in DNA: TGTGCCAGCAGTAGCACGCATAGAAGCAATCAGCCCCAGCATTTT. The chain employs TRBV6-5 and TRBJ1-5; D gene ambiguous. From germline, CDR1 is MNHEY and CDR2 SVGAGI. Trimming stripped 5 bases from V and 1 base from J, with 12 bases between. The CDR3 has 15 amino acids.

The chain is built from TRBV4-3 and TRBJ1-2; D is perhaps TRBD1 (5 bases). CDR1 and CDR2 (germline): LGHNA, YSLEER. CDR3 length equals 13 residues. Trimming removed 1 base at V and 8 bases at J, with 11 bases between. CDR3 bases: TGCGCCAGCAGCCAAGTTGACAGCAGGGGCTACACCTTC. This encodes CASSQVDSRGYTF.

CDR3 region: CASSRRSDTGELFF. The CDR3 nucleotides are TGTGCCAGCAGCCGGAGGTCGGACACCGGGGAGCTGTTTTTT. V gene TRBV9 combines with J gene TRBJ2-2; D is possibly TRBD2 (5 bases). The CDR3 has 14 residues. The V and J ends lost 4 bases and 3 bases respectively, with 10 bases between them. Germline CDR1 reads SGDLS; CDR2 reads YYNGEE.

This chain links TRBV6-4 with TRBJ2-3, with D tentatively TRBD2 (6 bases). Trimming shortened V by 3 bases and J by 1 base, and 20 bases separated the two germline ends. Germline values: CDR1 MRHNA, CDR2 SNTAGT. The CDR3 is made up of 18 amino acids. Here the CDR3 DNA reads TGTGCCAGCAGTGAATTTATTTGCCGGGAGATGGGCACAGATACGCAGTATTTT. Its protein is CASSEFICREMGTDTQYF.